This T cell receptor beta chain emerged from a study of OX40 agonist ivuxolimab in advanced cancers. TCRdb's table, derived via immunoSEQ multiplex PCR, lists solely in-frame clones and lacks some. The table lists approximately 68,000 clones, about nine tenths of them singletons, with less than 0.8% in the top ten. V shed 6 bases and J 5 bases; nucleotides not matched to a gene: 7. The CDR3 sequence is 13 residues long. CDR1 is MNHEY and CDR2 is SMNVEV in the germline V gene (reference sequence). This clonotype originated in an adult with an advanced solid tumor such as melanoma, head and neck, liver or kidney cancer. Sequenced here: CD4+ or CD8+ T cells sorted from blood, sampled in a trial of the OX40 agonist ivuxolimab. The chain couples TRBV27 to TRBJ2-7; 7 nucleotides align to TRBD1. CDR3 residues: CASSKTGWDEQYF. CDR3 sequence (DNA): TGTGCCAGCAGCAAGACAGGGTGGGACGAGCAGTACTTC.